This is a list of T cell receptor beta chains from one sample in a study of regulatory T cells in long-lasting Graves disease. TCRdb called the multiplex PCR reads again in MiXCR, with one record for every CDR3 protein. The data show around 500,000 distinct CDR3 sequences, with approximately 12% seen just once and 10% held by the top ten. These data were also reused for a study on T cells in Graves' hyperthyroidism and ophthalmopathy.

The source was peripheral blood mononuclear cells (PBMCs), collected at new diagnosis, from a patient treated with antithyroid drugs. The source of these receptors is a young man with Graves disease. The CDR3 runs from the conserved cysteine through the conserved F or W. A D gene is named only where the DNA matches it firmly. Clone size appears in some rows only: once, few, many, or a class for an expanded clone.

j_call	d_call	v_call	clone_size	cdr3_aa	cdr3_nt
TRBJ2-3	NA	TRBV7-3	many	CASSPTDLDPTQYF	TGTGCCAGCAGCCCGACGGACCTCGACCCCACGCAGTATTTT
TRBJ1-4	NA	TRBV6-2/TRBV6-3	many	CASSYGAGRPEKLFF	TGTGCCAGCAGTTATGGGGCGGGCCGGCCAGAAAAACTGTTTTTT
TRBJ2-7	TRBD2	TRBV4-1	once	CASSQPLAGVSSYEQYF	TGCGCCAGCAGCCAACCACTAGCGGGAGTGAGCTCCTACGAGCAGTACTTC
TRBJ1-4	NA	TRBV30	NA	CAWSVRRAEKLFF	TGTGCCTGGAGTGTAAGGAGAGCGGAAAAACTGTTTTTT
TRBJ2-1	TRBD2	TRBV14	NA	CASSQPGLAGAYNEQFF	TGTGCCAGCAGCCAACCGGGACTAGCGGGAGCCTACAATGAGCAGTTCTTC
TRBJ1-1	NA	TRBV14	few	CASSQVGWGNTEAFF	TGTGCCAGCAGCCAAGTAGGCTGGGGAAACACTGAAGCTTTCTTT
TRBJ2-7	NA	TRBV27	NA	CASSLSAQQSSYEQYF	TGTGCCAGCAGTTTATCGGCCCAGCAGAGCTCCTACGAGCAGTACTTC
TRBJ1-2	NA	TRBV18	NA	CASSPPTGTGYGYTF	TGTGCCAGCTCACCACCGACAGGCACAGGTTATGGCTACACCTTC
TRBJ2-3	TRBD2	TRBV20-1	many	CSAMGGGPSTDTQYF	TGCAGTGCCATGGGCGGGGGGCCTTCCACAGATACGCAGTATTTT
TRBJ2-7	TRBD2	TRBV20-1	few	CSASLGGRTSLEQYF	TGCAGTGCTTCCCTCGGCGGGAGGACTTCTCTCGAGCAGTACTTC
TRBJ1-2	NA	TRBV6-5	many	CASSFRSKNYGYTF	TGTGCCAGCAGTTTCCGGAGTAAAAACTATGGCTACACCTTC
TRBJ2-1	NA	TRBV11-3	many	CASSASNEQFF	TGTGCCAGCAGCGCGAGCAATGAGCAGTTCTTC
TRBJ2-2	NA	TRBV27	many	CASSLTPGPPWGELFF	TGTGCCAGCAGTTTAACCCCCGGGCCCCCTTGGGGGGAGCTGTTTTTT
TRBJ2-5	NA	TRBV19	NA	CASSPALWETQYF	TGTGCCAGTAGCCCCGCGCTGTGGGAGACCCAGTACTTC
TRBJ2-1	NA	TRBV24-1	NA	CATSDWTGEGYNEQFF	TGTGCCACCAGTGATTGGACGGGGGAAGGCTACAATGAGCAGTTCTTC
TRBJ1-5	NA	TRBV20-1	few	CSATLQGLMNQPQHF	TGCAGTGCCACGTTACAGGGTTTGATGAATCAGCCCCAGCATTTT
TRBJ2-1	TRBD1	TRBV27	many	CASSWDRGDEQFF	TGTGCCAGCAGTTGGGACAGGGGTGATGAGCAGTTCTTC
TRBJ2-1	TRBD2	TRBV12-3/TRBV12-4	NA	CASSSEGGLAGVRSYNEQFF	TGTGCCAGCAGTAGCGAGGGGGGACTAGCGGGAGTTCGGTCCTACAATGAGCAGTTCTTC
TRBJ2-3	NA	TRBV5-1	NA	CASSQGGAEPTDTQYF	TGCGCCAGCAGCCAAGGGGGGGCAGAGCCGACAGATACGCAGTATTTT
TRBJ1-5	TRBD1	TRBV15	many	CATSNRQGMGNQPQHF	TGTGCCACCAGCAACCGACAGGGGATGGGCAATCAGCCCCAGCATTTT
TRBJ1-3	TRBD1	TRBV2	many	CASRGQGSGNTIYF	TGTGCCAGCAGAGGACAGGGCTCTGGAAACACCATATATTTT
TRBJ2-2	NA	TRBV4-1	NA	CASSNPLSTGELFF	TGCGCCAGCAGCAACCCACTAAGTACCGGGGAGCTGTTTTTT
TRBJ1-2	NA	TRBV11-2	many	CASSEGQGMSYTF	TGTGCCAGCAGCGAGGGCCAGGGCATGAGCTACACCTTC
TRBJ1-2	NA	TRBV6-1	many	CASTYRTDPRNGYTF	TGTGCCAGCACCTACCGGACAGACCCTAGGAATGGCTACACCTTC
TRBJ2-3	NA	TRBV13	NA	CASRRRDGTSSTDTQYF	TGTGCCAGCAGGCGCAGGGATGGGACCTCTAGCACAGATACGCAGTATTTT
TRBJ1-2	TRBD1	TRBV7-9	many	CASSSNPGQGYGYTF	TGTGCCAGCAGCTCGAACCCGGGACAGGGGTATGGCTACACCTTC
TRBJ2-1	NA	TRBV24-1	NA	CATSRLNEQFF	TGTGCCACCAGCCGGCTCAATGAGCAGTTCTTC
TRBJ2-7	TRBD2	TRBV27	many	CASSFQQREASSYEQYF	TGTGCCAGCAGTTTTCAGCAGCGGGAGGCGAGCTCCTACGAGCAGTACTTC
TRBJ1-2	NA	TRBV5-1	NA	CASSFLQGNYGYTF	TGCGCCAGCAGCTTCTTACAAGGGAACTATGGCTACACCTTC
TRBJ2-1	TRBD2	TRBV29-1	many	CSADLSGGVFNEQFF	TGCAGCGCCGACCTCTCGGGAGGGGTCTTCAATGAGCAGTTCTTC
TRBJ2-6	NA	TRBV27	NA	CASSSQDSGANVLTF	TGTGCCAGCAGTTCACAAGACTCTGGGGCCAACGTCCTGACTTTC
TRBJ2-7	NA	TRBV29-1	few	CSVRTGPPYEQYF	TGCAGCGTCCGCACAGGCCCCCCCTACGAGCAGTACTTC
TRBJ2-3	NA	TRBV27	many	CASSLTWNTGRDTQYF	TGTGCCAGCAGTTTAACTTGGAACACCGGGCGAGATACGCAGTATTTT
TRBJ1-3	NA	TRBV28	NA	CASSRGHTIYF	TGTGCCAGCAGTCGAGGACACACCATATATTTT
TRBJ2-6	NA	TRBV5-1	few	CASSPLSSGANVLTF	TGCGCCAGCAGCCCGCTGAGCTCTGGGGCCAACGTCCTGACTTTC
TRBJ2-1	NA	TRBV12-3/TRBV12-4	few	CVSSLMAGSNEQFF	TGTGTCAGCAGTTTAATGGCTGGGTCAAATGAGCAGTTCTTC
TRBJ2-7	NA	TRBV5-1	many	CASSSGGQATYF	TGCGCCAGCAGCTCCGGGGGGCAGGCTACGTACTTC
TRBJ1-2	NA	TRBV5-1	many	CASSLEEGNYGYTF	TGCGCCAGCAGCTTGGAGGAGGGGAACTATGGCTACACCTTC
TRBJ1-1	NA	TRBV28	few	CASSFFLAAFF	TGTGCCAGCAGTTTCTTTCTCGCGGCTTTCTTT
TRBJ1-3	NA	TRBV15	few	CATSRERLRSGNTIYF	TGTGCCACCAGCAGAGAAAGGCTGAGATCTGGAAACACCATATATTTT
TRBJ2-1	NA	TRBV5-1	NA	CASSLGLSRASNEQFF	TGCGCCAGCAGCTTAGGATTATCGCGGGCCTCCAATGAGCAGTTCTTC
TRBJ2-1	TRBD2	TRBV27	NA	CASSATGTSGSQSYNEQFF	TGTGCCAGCAGTGCCACCGGGACTAGCGGGAGTCAAAGCTACAATGAGCAGTTCTTC
TRBJ1-1	NA	TRBV27	NA	CASIKDGFTEAFF	TGTGCCAGCATCAAGGACGGATTCACTGAAGCTTTCTTT
TRBJ2-7	TRBD2	TRBV10-3	many	CAISESSGSYEQYF	TGTGCCATCAGTGAGTCTAGCGGGAGCTACGAGCAGTACTTC
TRBJ2-5	NA	TRBV2	many	CASSERWRVPQETQYF	TGTGCCAGCAGTGAGAGATGGAGGGTACCACAAGAGACCCAGTACTTC
TRBJ2-1	TRBD1	TRBV29-1	many	CSVEARQGLLPHNEQFF	TGCAGCGTTGAAGCCAGACAGGGGCTGTTACCTCACAATGAGCAGTTCTTC
TRBJ2-7	TRBD2	TRBV11-2	many	CASSPPGLVNYEQYF	TGTGCCAGCAGTCCCCCGGGACTAGTGAACTACGAGCAGTACTTC
TRBJ1-2	NA	TRBV6-4	many	CASSDSGDGPYLDYGYTF	TGTGCCAGCAGTGACTCGGGGGACGGCCCCTATCTTGACTATGGCTACACCTTC
TRBJ2-3	NA	TRBV2	many	CASRRRAVDTQYF	TGTGCCAGCAGGCGCAGGGCGGTGGATACGCAGTATTTT
TRBJ1-5	TRBD1	TRBV25-1	NA	CASSERDREGRNQPQHF	TGTGCCAGCAGTGAAAGGGACAGGGAAGGGAGAAATCAGCCCCAGCATTTT
TRBJ2-2	TRBD1	TRBV6-5	many	CASSYSGQTNTGELFF	TGTGCCAGCAGTTACTCGGGACAGACCAACACCGGGGAGCTGTTTTTT
TRBJ2-1	NA	TRBV29-1	NA	CSVEDPGNEQFF	TGCAGCGTTGAAGATCCCGGAAATGAGCAGTTCTTC
TRBJ2-1	TRBD2	TRBV30	NA	CAWTRGGGGHNEQFF	TGTGCCTGGACCCGGGGGGGCGGCGGCCACAATGAGCAGTTCTTC